The 10 T cell receptor beta chains presented below share a single source sample, sequenced in a study of T-cell memory formation after mild COVID-19. TCRdb ran MiXCR on the 5' RACE reads and lists one entry per CDR3 protein. This repertoire shows 95,000 to 110,000 distinct CDR3 sequences, under 15% found once; its top ten account for around 40%. Sequenced: PBMCs or a T cell subset sorted from them (not recorded which). These TCRs come from a man aged 18 to 30 who had mild COVID-19 (a few samples of this study predate the infection). Cell type and time point are not known.

The V gene is TRBV14, the J gene TRBJ2-7, with D perhaps TRBD1 or TRBD2 (5 bases each). The ends were cut back, 6 bases at V and 3 bases at J, with 18 bases in the middle. CDR3 length equals 15 residues. Looked up from germline, CDR1 is SGHDN and CDR2 is FVKESK. The CDR3 coding sequence is TGTGCCAGCAGGGGAAGCGGAGGACATATCTACGAGCAGTACTTC. It encodes CASRGSGGHIYEQYF.

The chain couples TRBV5-1 to TRBJ2-7, with D perhaps TRBD1 or TRBD2 (5 bases each). Germline assignment: CDR1 SGHRS and CDR2 YFSETQ. The V end was cut by 0 bases, the J end by 3 bases, with 10 bases between. This CDR3 contains 14 residues. For the CDR3, the DNA is TGCGCCAGCAGCTTGGAGGTGGGGGACTACGAGCAGTACGTC. Translating gives CASSLEVGDYEQYV.

In this sample, this clonotype turned up a few times. The V gene is TRBV29-1, the J gene TRBJ1-2, with D tentatively TRBD1 (5 bases). The CDR3 totals 11 residues. CDR1 is SQVTM, CDR2 ANQGSEA, per germline. Deletions cut 8 bases from V and 4 bases from J, with 11 bases between. The CDR3: CSTRDGYGYTF. The CDR3 DNA reads as TGCAGCACCCGGGACGGCTATGGCTACACCTTC. The variable domain in full, with the rest retrieved from reference TRBV29-1 and TRBJ1-2, is SAVISQKPSRDICQRGTSLTIQCQVDSQVTMMFWYRQQPGQSLTLIATANQGSEATYESGFVIDKFPISRPNLTFSTLTVSNMSPEDSSIYLCSTRDGYGYTFGSGTRLTVV.

This clonotype occurred many times. The chain has TRBV7-8 and TRBJ2-1, with D unresolved. The CDR3 is 17 residues long. Germline V gene lookup returns CDR1 SGHVS and CDR2 FQNEAQ. The V and J ends lost 5 bases and 4 bases respectively, with 21 bases between them. The CDR3, as DNA: TGTGCCAGCAGCCCAATTATCTTAGGGCGAGGATACAATGAGCAGTTCTTC. This encodes CASSPIILGRGYNEQFF. The variable domain in full, with the rest retrieved from reference TRBV7-8 and TRBJ2-1, is GAGVSQSPRYKVAKRGQDVALRCDPISGHVSLFWYQQALGQGPEFLTYFQNEAQLDKSGLPSDRFFAERPEGSVSTLKIQRTQQEDSAVYLCASSPIILGRGYNEQFFGPGTRLTVL.

This clonotype was recorded a few times. The rearrangement uses TRBV25-1 and TRBJ2-7; unclear D gene. Germline V CDR1 and CDR2: MGHDK, SYGVNS. Trimming removed 1 base from V and 4 bases from J, with 11 bases in between. The CDR3 has 14 amino acids. The CDR3: CASSESATPYEQYV. The CDR3 DNA is TGTGCCAGCAGTGAATCTGCAACCCCGTACGAGCAGTACGTC.

This clonotype was seen a few times. The chain combines TRBV5-4 with TRBJ1-6; D is uncertain. Germline V lookup: CDR1 SGHNT, CDR2 YYREEE (reference sequence). V was pared by 4 bases and J by 11 bases, with 10 bases between. The CDR3 runs 12 residues. Here the CDR3 DNA reads TGTGCCAGCAGCCCCCTCGGTACACCCCTCCACTTT. Translation: CASSPLGTPLHF.

The table lists this clonotype with a few counts. The J gene is TRBJ1-1, the V gene TRBV6-6, with no clear D. Germline V gene sequence: CDR1 MNHNY, CDR2 SVGAGI (reference sequence). V was cut by 2 bases and J by 0 bases, with 10 bases left in between. The CDR3 is 15 amino acids. The CDR3 spells CASSYLGRMNTEAFF. The DNA for the CDR3 is TGTGCCAGCAGTTACCTGGGCAGAATGAACACTGAAGCTTTCTTT.

The chain combines TRBV4-3 with TRBJ2-1, with TRBD2 identical over 10 bases. Germline V lookup: CDR1 LGHNA, CDR2 YSLEER. V lost 4 bases and J lost 8; bases outside the gene matches: 5. The CDR3 has 14 amino acids. The CDR3 sequence: CASSRASGGYEQFF. The CDR3 nucleotides read TGCGCCAGCAGCCGGGCTAGCGGGGGTTATGAGCAGTTCTTC.

Only a few counts were recorded for this clonotype. In DNA, the CDR3 is TGTGCCAGCAGGGACGGTGGGGGGCTTAACTACGAGCAGTACGTC. Its protein product is CASRDGGGLNYEQYV. The V gene is TRBV2, the J gene TRBJ2-7; D possibly matches TRBD1 or TRBD2 (6 bases each). The ends were cut back, 6 bases at V and 3 bases at J, with 18 bases in the middle. The CDR3 has 15 amino acids. Germline values: CDR1 SNHLY, CDR2 FYNNEI.

This clonotype showed up just a few times. This chain joins TRBV7-9 and TRBJ1-4, with D unclear. V lost 7 bases, J lost 7 bases, and 22 bases lay in between. Per the germline V gene, CDR1 is SEHNR and CDR2 is FQNEAQ (reference sequence). This CDR3 comprises 16 residues. CDR3 loop: CASTPLNRGWPEKLFF. CDR3 nucleotides: TGTGCCAGCACCCCGCTAAACCGAGGGTGGCCTGAAAAACTGTTTTTT.